These 26 T cell receptor beta chains originate from one sample sequenced in a study of T cell changes during pregnancy in multiple sclerosis. Sequenced by immunoSEQ multiplex PCR; TCRdb stores in-frame clones only, minus some. Here the sample spans about 40,000 clones, approximately 91% being singletons. Sequenced material: CD4+ T cells from peripheral blood mononuclear cells, taken in the third trimester of pregnancy. All receptors derive from a female donor in good health, enrolled as a control in a pregnancy study.

V and J are TRBV4-2 and TRBJ2-1, with no clear D. This CDR3 has 14 amino acids. Looked up from germline, CDR1 is LGHNA and CDR2 is YNFKEQ. V lost 0 bases and J lost 8, with 11 bases in between. CDR3 sequence reads: CASSQELLGHEQFF. CDR3 DNA: TGTGCCAGCAGCCAAGAGTTATTGGGCCATGAGCAGTTCTTC.

V usage is TRBV7-9 and J usage is TRBJ2-3; TRBD2 matches 8 bases. CDR1 SEHNR and CDR2 FQNEAQ come from the germline V gene (reference sequence). This CDR3 has 16 residues. The J segment lost 4 bases and the V segment lost 5 bases, leaving 11 bases of the junction unmatched. Here the CDR3 reads CASSLRGGGISDTQYF. In DNA form, the CDR3 reads TGTGCCAGCAGCCTTCGAGGCGGGGGGATCTCAGATACGCAGTATTTT.

The CDR3 spells CASSWGHMNTEAFF. For the CDR3, the DNA is TGCGCCAGCAGCTGGGGACACATGAACACTGAAGCTTTCTTT. The chain employs TRBV5-1 and TRBJ1-1; D is perhaps TRBD1 (6 bases). Germline assignment: CDR1 SGHRS and CDR2 YFSETQ. The CDR3 is 14 residues long. V lost 3 bases and J 0 bases, leaving 9 bases between the germline ends. The entire variable domain, with the rest obtained from reference TRBV5-1 and TRBJ1-1, is as follows: KAGVTQTPRYLIKTRGQQVTLSCSPISGHRSVSWYQQTPGQGLQFLFEYFSETQRNKGNFPGRFSGRQFSNSRSEMNVSTLELGDSALYLCASSWGHMNTEAFFGQGTRLTVV.

V and J are TRBV2 and TRBJ2-7; 8 bases fit TRBD1. The ends lost 9 bases at V and 6 bases at J; junction bases unmatched: 10. Germline CDR1 is SNHLY and CDR2 is FYNNEI. The CDR3 spans 13 residues. The CDR3 nucleotides read TGTGCCAGATCCCAGGGGGCGCGGGGCGAGCAGTACTTC. It encodes CARSQGARGEQYF.

CDR3: CASSSVGGYSNQPQHF. In DNA form, the CDR3 reads TGTGCCAGCTCATCGGTGGGGGGGTATAGCAATCAGCCCCAGCATTTT. The rearrangement links TRBV18 to TRBJ1-5; perhaps TRBD1 as D (5 bases). CDR3 size: 16 residues. The V end lost 5 bases, the J end lost 0 bases, and 14 bases lay between the germline ends. Germline lookup yields CDR1 KGHSH and CDR2 LQKENI.

The count of this clone is one. J is TRBJ1-2 and V is TRBV7-9; D is unresolved. Germline CDR1 and CDR2: SEHNR and FQNEAQ (reference sequence). The CDR3 contains 13 residues. V was clipped by 3 bases and J by 0 bases, with 5 bases between them. The DNA of the CDR3 is TGTGCCAGCAGCTTGACAACTAACTATGGCTACACCTTC. This translates into CASSLTTNYGYTF. The complete variable domain, with remaining parts taken from reference TRBV7-9 and TRBJ1-2, reads DTGVSQNPRHKITKRGQNVTFRCDPISEHNRLYWYRQTLGQGPEFLTYFQNEAQLEKSRLLSDRFSAERPKGSFSTLEIQRTEQGDSAMYLCASSLTTNYGYTFGSGTRLTVV.

The V gene is TRBV6-6, the J gene TRBJ2-1, with a weak D call TRBD2 (6 bases). Germline CDR1 MNHNY, CDR2 SVGAGI (reference sequence). This CDR3 is 16 amino acids long. The V end lost 5 bases, the J end lost 1 base, and 15 bases lay between the germline ends. CDR3 residues: CASSRDFGGSYNEQFF. As DNA, the CDR3 is TGTGCCAGCAGTCGAGATTTTGGAGGGTCCTACAATGAGCAGTTCTTC.

This chain joins TRBV7-9 and TRBJ1-2; D call uncertain. The V gene's germline CDR1 is SEHNR and CDR2 FQNEAQ (reference sequence). The length of the CDR3 is 9 residues. V was cut by 11 bases and J by 6 bases, with 7 bases left in between. The CDR3 spells CARKNGYTF. The DNA for the CDR3 is TGTGCCCGTAAAAATGGCTACACCTTC.

The CDR3 here is CASSVGSNSPLHF. In DNA, the CDR3 is TGTGCCAGCAGCGTGGGCAGCAATTCACCCCTCCACTTT. V and J are TRBV9 and TRBJ1-6; the D is unclear. Trimming removed 2 bases at V and 7 bases at J, with 7 bases between. Germline V gives CDR1 SGDLS, CDR2 YYNGEE. This CDR3 is built from 13 residues.

The chain has TRBV30 and TRBJ2-1; TRBD2 matches at 14 bases. The CDR3 consists of 13 residues. Germline CDR1 GTSNPN, CDR2 SVGIG (reference sequence). With V trimmed by 8 bases and J by 8 bases, 5 bases remained unmatched. The CDR3 loop is CARTGLAGDEQFF. In DNA form, the CDR3 reads TGTGCCCGGACGGGACTAGCGGGAGATGAGCAGTTCTTC. Complete variable domain (other parts from reference TRBV30 and TRBJ2-1): SQTIHQWPATLVQPVGSPLSLECTVEGTSNPNLYWYRQAAGRGLQLLFYSVGIGQISSEVPQNLSASRPQDRQFILSSKKLLLSDSGFYLCARTGLAGDEQFFGPGTRLTVL.

This sequence joins TRBV4-1 and TRBJ1-4; D is undetermined. This CDR3 comprises 17 residues. The germline V gene encodes CDR1 MGHRA and CDR2 YSYEKL. With 1 base removed from V and 7 bases from J, the gap between germline ends came to 19 bases. Here the CDR3 reads CASSQGKGPGWGEKLFF. In DNA, the CDR3 is TGCGCCAGCAGCCAAGGGAAAGGTCCGGGGTGGGGTGAAAAACTGTTTTTT.

This rearrangement joins TRBV4-1 to TRBJ2-5; 14 bases align to TRBD2. CDR3 length equals 16 residues. Germline V gene lookup returns CDR1 MGHRA and CDR2 YSYEKL. V lost 3 bases to trimming and J lost 5 bases; unmatched junction nucleotides: 5. CDR3 in amino acids: CASSHGLAGGSETQYF. DNA for the CDR3: TGCGCCAGCAGCCATGGACTAGCGGGGGGAAGTGAGACCCAGTACTTC.

In DNA form, the CDR3 reads TGTGCCTGGAGTCTAGCTCTAACCGGGGAGCTGTTTTTT. Protein: CAWSLALTGELFF. The chain couples TRBV30 to TRBJ2-2, with D perhaps matching TRBD2 (5 bases). Germline V CDR1 and CDR2: GTSNPN, SVGIG (reference sequence). This CDR3 comprises 13 residues. Trimming stripped 2 bases from V and 5 bases from J, with 9 bases between.

The genes are TRBV28 and TRBJ2-3; D is unclear. With 5 bases removed from V and 3 bases from J, the gap between germline ends came to 6 bases. The CDR3 runs to 12 residues. CDR1 is MDHEN and CDR2 is SYDVKM in the germline V gene. This CDR3 is CASSPYTDTQYF. DNA for the CDR3: TGTGCCAGCAGTCCCTATACAGATACGCAGTATTTT.

V and J are TRBV7-9 and TRBJ2-3, with D perhaps TRBD1 (6 bases). CDR3 size: 14 residues. V shed 4 bases and J shed 2 bases, with 10 bases lying between them. Germline V gene lookup returns CDR1 SEHNR and CDR2 FQNEAQ (reference sequence). The CDR3 here is CASSWDTDTDTQYF. The CDR3 nucleotides read TGTGCCAGCAGCTGGGACACCGACACAGATACGCAGTATTTT.

V is TRBV21-1 and J is TRBJ2-5; the table's D call of TRBD1 was not tested on the DNA. TRBV21-1 is recorded as a pseudogene. The CDR3 is 15 residues long. CDR3 nucleotides: TGTGCCAGCAGCAAGATAGGACAGGGATGGGAGACCCAGTACTTC. Translated: CASSKIGQGWETQYF.

The chain uses TRBV5-1 and TRBJ2-1, with TRBD2 matching 10 bases. CDR3 length equals 17 residues. V dropped 4 bases and J dropped 6; count of bases not matched to a gene: 13. Germline V gene data show CDR1 as SGHRS and CDR2 as YFSETQ. CDR3 in DNA: TGCGCCAGCAGCCCAGCAGAGCGGGGGGGCATTATCAATGAGCAGTTCTTC. This codes for CASSPAERGGIINEQFF.

V and J are TRBV4-3 and TRBJ2-3; 12 positions match TRBD2. J lost 3 bases, V lost 9 bases, and 4 bases had no gene match. Germline V gives CDR1 LGHNA, CDR2 YSLEER. The CDR3 consists of 14 residues. This chain's CDR3 is CARGTSGLTDTQYF. Written as DNA, the CDR3 is TGCGCCAGGGGGACTAGCGGGTTGACAGATACGCAGTATTTT.

The chain joins TRBV10-1 to TRBJ2-7; TRBD2 might be the D (5 bases). Germline V CDR1 and CDR2: WNHNN, SYGVQD (reference sequence). V lost 6 bases and J lost 4, with 10 bases in between. The CDR3 runs 12 residues. This CDR3 reads CASRGSGYEQYF. Here the CDR3 DNA reads TGCGCCAGCAGGGGATCGGGATACGAGCAGTACTTC.

This chain connects TRBV4-2 to TRBJ2-1; 7 nucleotides line up with TRBD1. The junction had 9 bases not matched to a gene; V was cut back by 1 base and J by 15 bases. Germline-derived CDR1 and CDR2 are LGHNA and YNFKEQ. This CDR3 region has 13 residues. The CDR3: CASSQGSDRAPFF. The CDR3 coding sequence is TGTGCCAGCAGCCAAGGCTCCGACAGGGCCCCGTTCTTC.

This clone was observed a few times. The CDR3 region has the DNA TGCGCCAGCAGCGCGGACAGGTTGAACACTGAAGCTTTCTTT. Its translation: CASSADRLNTEAFF. The chain employs TRBV5-1 and TRBJ1-1; 7 nucleotides agree with TRBD1. The ends lost 4 bases at V and 0 bases at J; junction bases unmatched: 3. The CDR3 totals 14 residues. CDR1 and CDR2 from the germline V gene are SGHRS and YFSETQ. The full variable domain, rest sourced from reference TRBV5-1 and TRBJ1-1, is KAGVTQTPRYLIKTRGQQVTLSCSPISGHRSVSWYQQTPGQGLQFLFEYFSETQRNKGNFPGRFSGRQFSNSRSEMNVSTLELGDSALYLCASSADRLNTEAFFGQGTRLTVV.

The V gene is TRBV5-7, the J gene TRBJ2-5, with a tentative D call TRBD2 (5 bases). Being an ORF, TRBV5-7 has a function that is uncertain. The length of the CDR3 is 10 residues. V was clipped by 5 bases and J by 12 bases, with 11 bases between them. CDR3 loop: CASSGPGEYF. The CDR3 bases are TGTGCCAGCAGTGGTCCCGGGGAGTACTTC.

This clone occurred once. The V and J genes are TRBV6-1 and TRBJ1-2, with D perhaps TRBD1 (6 bases). There are 15 residues in the CDR3. Trimming cost V 5 bases and J 0 bases, with 13 bases left between them. In germline, CDR1 is MNHNS, CDR2 SASEGT. The CDR3 reads CASSLAGAPNYGYTF. The DNA for the CDR3 is TGTGCCAGCAGTTTGGCGGGGGCCCCTAACTATGGCTACACCTTC.

The chain is built from TRBV7-2 and TRBJ1-5, with TRBD1 matching over 8 bases. The V and J ends lost 5 bases and 6 bases, in that order; junction bases with no gene match: 6. The CDR3 length is 14 residues. CDR1 is SGHTA, CDR2 FQGNSA, per germline. CDR3 sequence: CASSRGQVGQPQHF. For the CDR3, the DNA is TGTGCCAGCAGCAGGGGACAGGTGGGTCAGCCCCAGCATTTT.

The chain uses TRBV30 and TRBJ1-2; 10 nucleotides line up with TRBD1. Germline trimming cut 0 bases from V and 2 bases from J; bases unmatched to any gene: 3. The CDR3 has 15 residues. From germline, CDR1 is GTSNPN and CDR2 SVGIG (reference sequence). The CDR3 sequence: CAWSVGTGVNYGYTF. For the CDR3, the DNA is TGTGCCTGGAGTGTAGGGACAGGGGTAAACTATGGCTACACCTTC.

There are a few counts of this clone. The rearrangement uses TRBV15 and TRBJ1-6; TRBD1 agrees at 8 bases. Germline V lookup: CDR1 LNHNV, CDR2 YYDKDF (reference sequence). Losses at the gene ends were 0 bases for V and 2 bases for J; bases not matched to a gene: 0. This CDR3 has 16 residues. The CDR3 here is CATSRDRGPYNSPLHF. CDR3 nucleotide sequence: TGTGCCACCAGCAGAGACAGGGGGCCCTATAATTCACCCCTCCACTTT.